This T cell receptor (beta chain) appears in the sequencing data of a study of cytomegalovirus exposure and HLA in healthy donors. General study results and limits: Being indistinguishable, some V segments were excluded, TRBV6-2 and TRBV6-3 among them. From TCR beta sequences, most subjects' HLA-A and HLA-B alleles were reportedly predicted accurately. Sequencing likely generated an artifact that appeared as a cluster of highly shared sequence variants.

As to this clone: Its antigen is unidentified.

PCR used 60 Vbeta primers and 13 Jbeta primers. Per the study methods: A follow-up analysis tallied tens of millions of unique TCR beta chains, roughly 11 million shared. Profiled with immunoSEQ multiplex PCR; TCRdb holds only in-frame clones, not every one. V, J and clone size were drawn from that table, and D and trimming were deduced from the DNA. The data hold some 54,000 clones, with 75% to 85% observed a single time. Trimming took 6 bases from V and 9 from J, leaving 21 bases between them. The CDR3 sequence is 15 residues long. Per germline, CDR1 MNHEY and CDR2 SMNVEV (reference sequence). The material sequenced was PBMCs. This sequence joins TRBV27 and TRBJ1-5; a possible D gene is TRBD1 (5 bases). This TCR was recovered from a male donor in good health and CMV-seronegative. As DNA, the CDR3 is TGTGCCAGCAGAGTCACCCGGGACTCCCTAGGGCCCCAGCATTTT. Protein product: CASRVTRDSLGPQHF.